The 26 T cell receptor beta chains presented below share a single source sample, sequenced in a study of blood T cell repertoires in COVID-19. Generated by immunoSEQ multiplex PCR, the TCRdb table keeps only in-frame clones and is missing some. This sample yields about 180,000 clones, of which about four fifths are seen a single time; 6% to 8.5% belongs to the top ten. The sample comprised peripheral blood. The receptors stem from a human donor in a cohort sampled during active COVID-19.

V is TRBV20-1 and J is TRBJ2-7, with unresolved D. This CDR3 spans 11 amino acids. Germline V gives CDR1 DFQATT, CDR2 SNEGSKA (reference sequence). V lost 3 bases and J lost 4, with 7 bases in between. The CDR3 region has the DNA TGCAGTGCTAGTGAATATTACGAGCAGTACTTC. Translating gives CSASEYYEQYF.

The chain has TRBV3-1 (or the pseudogene TRBV3-2) and TRBJ2-7, with D hard to call. CDR1 is LGHDT and CDR2 is YNNKEL in the germline V gene (reference sequence). This CDR3 contains 14 residues. V lost 0 bases and J lost 5, with 11 bases in between. In DNA, the CDR3 is TGTGCCAGCAGCCAAGATACAGTTTCGCACGAGCAGTACTTC. Protein: CASSQDTVSHEQYF.

The chain couples TRBV23-1 to TRBJ1-5; the D gene is possibly TRBD1 (6 bases). TRBV23-1 is noted as an ORF with a role that remains uncertain. The CDR3 spans 15 residues. Trimming removed 9 bases at V and 9 bases at J, with 24 bases between. CDR3 region: CASYSGGLFYPPQHF. The CDR3 DNA reads as TGCGCCAGTTATTCCGGGGGGCTTTTTTATCCGCCCCAGCATTTT.

The CDR3 is CASSSDKLYEQYF. In nucleotides, the CDR3 is TGTGCCAGCAGCTCGGACAAGCTATACGAGCAGTACTTC. The chain combines TRBV6-5 with TRBJ2-7; tentatively, D is TRBD1 (5 bases). The V gene's germline CDR1 is MNHEY and CDR2 SVGAGI. V was shortened by 6 bases and J by 4 bases, with 13 bases between the two germline ends. The CDR3 loop spans 13 amino acids.

The V and J genes are TRBV30 and TRBJ1-5; D is undetermined. CDR3 length equals 13 residues. Trimming left V 8 bases short and J 3 bases short, with 14 bases between. Germline V gene sequence: CDR1 GTSNPN, CDR2 SVGIG (reference sequence). The CDR3 protein is CAAGAANNQPQHF. DNA of the CDR3: TGTGCCGCCGGCGCAGCGAACAATCAGCCCCAGCATTTT.

J is TRBJ1-4 and V is TRBV28; TRBD1 is a possible D gene (5 bases). Trimming took off 3 bases at V and 8 bases at J, with 10 bases between the two ends. The germline V gene encodes CDR1 MDHEN and CDR2 SYDVKM. The CDR3 runs 13 residues. The CDR3 spells CASSFAGLEKLFF. In DNA form, the CDR3 reads TGTGCCAGCAGTTTTGCAGGGTTGGAAAAACTGTTTTTT.

With respect to this clone: The identical CDR3 is also encoded by other nucleotide sequences in the sample. J is TRBJ1-1 and V is TRBV3-1 (or the pseudogene TRBV3-2); TRBD1 aligns across 8 bases. V gave up 1 base and J gave up 4 bases; unmatched junction bases: 2. Germline V gene lookup returns CDR1 LGHDT and CDR2 YNNKEL (reference sequence). The CDR3 runs 14 residues. CDR3: CASSQVTGGTEAFF. The CDR3 DNA reads TGTGCCAGCAGCCAAGTAACAGGGGGCACTGAAGCTTTCTTT.

The rearrangement links TRBV5-1 to TRBJ1-5, with TRBD1 matching over 8 bases. J gave up 2 bases and V 4 bases, and 2 bases lay outside the gene matches. The germline V gene has CDR1 SGHRS and CDR2 YFSETQ. This CDR3 is 14 amino acids long. Here the CDR3 reads CASSPGQGNQPQHF. The DNA for the CDR3 is TGCGCCAGCAGCCCGGGACAGGGCAATCAGCCCCAGCATTTT.

For this clone: One end of the junction varies from germline; a read error may be responsible. Other DNA sequences in this sample translate to the same CDR3. V and J are TRBV7-9 and TRBJ2-7; D is perhaps TRBD1 (7 bases). CDR1 is SEHNR, CDR2 FQNEAQ, per germline (reference sequence). The CDR3 sequence is 15 residues long. The DNA of the CDR3 is TGTGCCAGCAGTTTAGGGGGGCAGGGGGGCTACGAGCAGTACTTC. Residues: CASSLGGQGGYEQYF.

The chain is built from TRBV5-6 and TRBJ1-4; the D is unclear. CDR1 and CDR2 (germline): SGHDT, YYEEEE. CDR3 length equals 16 residues. Trimming stripped 2 bases from V and 3 bases from J, with 14 bases between. CDR3 residues: CASSLYSSFSNEKLFF. CDR3 in DNA: TGTGCCAGCAGCTTATACAGTTCTTTCTCTAATGAAAAACTGTTTTTT.

The chain combines TRBV19 with TRBJ1-5, with D perhaps matching TRBD1 (6 bases). This CDR3 is built from 15 residues. V dropped 0 bases and J dropped 5 bases, with 11 bases sitting between them. The germline CDR1 and CDR2 sequences are LNHDA and SQIVND (reference sequence). CDR3 nucleotide sequence: TGTGCCAGTAGTATAGATGGGGGGGCCGATCAGCCCCAGCATTTT. It codes for CASSIDGGADQPQHF.

The genes are TRBV18 and TRBJ1-5, with TRBD1 matching 8 bases. Germline lookup yields CDR1 KGHSH and CDR2 LQKENI. V lost 3 bases to trimming and J lost 3 bases; unmatched junction nucleotides: 10. CDR3 length: 17 amino acids. CDR3 residues: CASSPDTGTGINQPQHF. CDR3 in DNA: TGTGCCAGCTCACCGGACACCGGGACAGGTATCAATCAGCCCCAGCATTTT.

This sequence joins TRBV5-1 and TRBJ1-2, with TRBD1 identical over 8 bases. The J segment lost 6 bases and the V segment lost 0 bases, leaving 4 bases of the junction unmatched. Germline CDR1 and CDR2: SGHRS and YFSETQ. The CDR3 has 14 amino acids. The CDR3 sequence: CASSLATGVDGYTF. CDR3 DNA: TGCGCCAGCAGCTTGGCGACAGGGGTCGATGGCTACACCTTC. Filled out from reference TRBV5-1 and TRBJ1-2, the complete variable domain reads KAGVTQTPRYLIKTRGQQVTLSCSPISGHRSVSWYQQTPGQGLQFLFEYFSETQRNKGNFPGRFSGRQFSNSRSEMNVSTLELGDSALYLCASSLATGVDGYTFGSGTRLTVV.

The chain joins TRBV4-1 to TRBJ2-6; the D gene is possibly TRBD2 (5 bases). The V and J ends lost 0 bases and 0 bases respectively, with 15 bases between them. The CDR3 totals 19 residues. Germline values: CDR1 MGHRA, CDR2 YSYEKL. The CDR3 protein is CASSQDEVGGGSGANVLTF. The CDR3 DNA is TGCGCCAGCAGCCAAGATGAGGTAGGAGGAGGCTCTGGGGCCAACGTCCTGACTTTC.

CDR3 nucleotides: TGTGCCAGCAGCTTCGGGACACCGAACACCGGGGAGCTGTTTTTT. Its translation is CASSFGTPNTGELFF. The V and J genes are TRBV5-4 and TRBJ2-2; possibly TRBD1 for D (6 bases). Germline lookup yields CDR1 SGHNT and CDR2 YYREEE (reference sequence). The CDR3 extends over 15 amino acids. The V and J ends lost 2 bases and 0 bases respectively, with 8 bases between them.

The chain's CDR3 is CASSSGTAHTDTQYF. DNA for the CDR3: TGTGCCAGCAGCTCCGGGACAGCTCACACAGATACGCAGTATTTT. This chain connects TRBV5-6 to TRBJ2-3; 7 bases fit TRBD1. There are 15 residues in the CDR3. J was trimmed by 2 bases and V by 3 bases; bases with no gene match: 6. Germline CDR1 SGHDT, CDR2 YYEEEE.

The chain recombines TRBV19 with TRBJ1-5, with 8 nucleotides matching TRBD1. Germline-derived CDR1 and CDR2 are LNHDA and SQIVND (reference sequence). The CDR3 totals 16 residues. Losses at the gene ends were 4 bases for V and 0 bases for J; bases not matched to a gene: 5. DNA for the CDR3: TGTGCCAGTAGTAACCGGGACAGGTATAGCAATCAGCCCCAGCATTTT. Its protein is CASSNRDRYSNQPQHF.

The chain has TRBV13 and TRBJ2-5, with 7 bases lining up with TRBD1. The CDR3 length is 13 residues. Germline CDR1 and CDR2: PRHDT and FYEKMQ (reference sequence). With 3 bases clipped from V and 7 bases from J, the junction kept 5 bases outside the gene matches. CDR3 protein: CASSLRQGVTQYF. CDR3 coding DNA: TGTGCCAGCAGCTTGAGGCAGGGGGTGACCCAGTACTTC. The full variable domain, in which reference TRBV13 and TRBJ2-5 provide the parts outside the CDR3, is AAGVIQSPRHLIKEKRETATLKCYPIPRHDTVYWYQQGPGQDPQFLISFYEKMQSDKGSIPDRFSAQQFSDYHSELNMSSLELGDSALYFCASSLRQGVTQYFGPGTRLLVL.

The chain has TRBV7-2 and TRBJ1-2; D unclear. The CDR3 extends over 12 amino acids. Germline CDR1 reads SGHTA; CDR2 reads FQGNSA. Trimming stripped 2 bases from V and 6 bases from J, with 7 bases between. CDR3 sequence (DNA): TGTGCCAGCAGCTTAAGCAAGAATGGCTACACCTTC. Translation: CASSLSKNGYTF.

In this sample, this clone turned up once. The chain employs TRBV5-6 and TRBJ2-1; 8 bases agree with TRBD1. The CDR3 is made up of 13 amino acids. CDR1 and CDR2 (germline): SGHDT, YYEEEE. Unmatched junction bases numbered 2, after V lost 4 bases and J lost 5 bases. CDR3 nucleotides: TGTGCCAGCAGCATGACAGGGGACAATGAGCAGTTCTTC. It specifies CASSMTGDNEQFF. Using reference TRBV5-6 and TRBJ2-1 for the parts outside the CDR3, the full variable domain is DAGVTQSPTHLIKTRGQQVTLRCSPKSGHDTVSWYQQALGQGPQFIFQYYEEEERQRGNFPDRFSGHQFPNYSSELNVNALLLGDSALYLCASSMTGDNEQFFGPGTRLTVL.

The chain has TRBV12-3 or TRBV12-4 and TRBJ2-7; 7 positions match TRBD2. This CDR3 has 13 amino acids. After removal of 4 bases from V and 6 bases from J, the junction contained 6 bases not matched to a gene. In nucleotides, the CDR3 is TGTGCCAGCAGTTCTAGCGGCCCGGGCGAGCAGTACTTC. This translates into CASSSSGPGEQYF.

Relative to its sample, this clone is medium-sized. The rearrangement links TRBV5-5 to TRBJ1-5; possibly TRBD1 for D (5 bases). CDR3 length: 13 residues. V lost 0 bases and J 5 bases, leaving 6 bases between the germline ends. Germline values: CDR1 SGHKS, CDR2 YYEKEE (reference sequence). DNA of the CDR3: TGTGCCAGCAGCTTGGAGGGGCATCAGCCCCAGCATTTT. This sequence encodes CASSLEGHQPQHF.

The chain has TRBV2 and TRBJ1-6; D is perhaps TRBD1 (6 bases). V was cut by 7 bases and J by 1 base, with 11 bases left in between. This CDR3 is built from 15 residues. Germline CDR1 reads SNHLY; CDR2 reads FYNNEI. Here the CDR3 DNA reads TGTGCCAGCACTGACAGGACATCCTATAATTCACCCCTCCACTTT. Its protein product is CASTDRTSYNSPLHF.

The rearrangement uses TRBV10-3 and TRBJ1-1; 7 nucleotides agree with TRBD1. The V gene end was trimmed by 11 bases and the J gene end by 0 bases; junction bases not matched to a gene: 6. The CDR3 is made up of 13 amino acids. Germline values: CDR1 ENHRY, CDR2 SYGVKD. This CDR3 is CAAGTVMNTEAFF. As DNA, the CDR3 is TGTGCCGCTGGGACAGTAATGAACACTGAAGCTTTCTTT.

The chain has TRBV2 and TRBJ2-5; weak D call: TRBD1 (5 bases). The CDR3 consists of 12 residues. Looked up from germline, CDR1 is SNHLY and CDR2 is FYNNEI. V was trimmed by 6 bases and J by 1 base, leaving 6 bases between them. Here the CDR3 DNA reads TGTGCCAGCAGGCAGGGCCAAGAGACCCAGTACTTC. Translated, it gives CASRQGQETQYF. The whole variable domain, filled in from reference TRBV2 and TRBJ2-5, reads EPEVTQTPSHQVTQMGQEVILRCVPISNHLYFYWYRQILGQKVEFLVSFYNNEISEKSEIFDDQFSVERPDGSNFTLKIRSTKLEDSAMYFCASRQGQETQYFGPGTRLLVL.

The V gene is TRBV27, the J gene TRBJ1-4; tentatively, D is TRBD1 (5 bases). From germline, CDR1 is MNHEY and CDR2 SMNVEV (reference sequence). Trimming took off 2 bases at V and 7 bases at J, with 26 bases between the two ends. CDR3 size: 19 residues. The CDR3 here is CASSLSTPRWAGRGEKLFF. As DNA, the CDR3 is TGTGCCAGCAGTTTAAGCACCCCCCGTTGGGCAGGGCGGGGTGAAAAACTGTTTTTT. The full variable domain, in which reference TRBV27 and TRBJ1-4 provide the parts outside the CDR3, is EAQVTQNPRYLITVTGKKLTVTCSQNMNHEYMSWYRQDPGLGLRQIYYSMNVEVTDKGDVPEGYKVSRKEKRNFPLILESPSPNQTSLYFCASSLSTPRWAGRGEKLFFGSGTQLSVL.